This T cell receptor beta chain derives from a study of PD-L1 blockade in urothelial cancer (dated by TCRdb to about 2017). Regarding the complete study: All patients started therapy in about 2014 and received atezolizumab 1,200 mg intravenously every 3 weeks. In the same patients, whole exome sequencing and RNA sequencing of pretreatment tumors were performed in addition to TCR sequencing. Blood samples yielded a median of roughly 150,000 T cells and roughly 80,000 unique TCRs, with median clonality around 0.083. Blood samples were analyzed at two time points: 3 weeks after treatment start (second dose) and 6 weeks after treatment start. Twenty-five of 29 patients were males with bladder-origin urothelial cancer, and about 65% of the roughly 30 reported a prior smoking history. The study, an exploratory multi-omic analysis, examined somatic, immune and clinical correlates of response to PD-L1 blockade with atezolizumab in urothelial cancer. An ECOG performance status of 0 or 1 was recorded for the patients, and 0 to 3 prior chemotherapy regimens had been received by the patients. Durable clinical benefit was achieved by nine patients but not by the remaining 20. Pretreatment tumor samples, along with matched peripheral blood serially collected before and after atezolizumab treatment, were subjected to TCR sequencing. Durable clinical benefit was defined as a progression-free survival longer than 6 months, and TCR features were additionally tested against progression-free survival and overall survival. Over 28 patients had pretreatment blood TCR-seq, about 25 had at least one posttreatment blood collection, and about 25 had tumor TCR-seq.

The time point label of this sample denotes: pretreatment peripheral blood. The cohort comprised more than 25 patients with locally advanced or metastatic urothelial carcinoma treated at Memorial Sloan Kettering on a trial protocol. Peripheral blood mononuclear cells were collected pretreatment and during treatment, with between 1 and 8 total time points per patient. The Qiagen DNeasy Blood extraction kit was used to purify genomic DNA from total PBMCs and tumor samples. PBMCs were collected pretreatment and during treatment, and were isolated and stored as previously described. With respect to this clone: Its antigen remains unidentified. No much larger clone exists at a distance of one base, and base qualities are not known.

What the research found in general, with its limitations: Improved progression-free and overall survival was associated with having pretreatment peripheral blood TCR clonality below the median. At 3 weeks after the start of treatment, tumor-associated TCR clones in peripheral blood had expanded more in patients with durable benefit (n of about 22, p = 0.022). Because the sample size was small (n = 29) and many of the analyses were exploratory, the results are meant to be hypothesis-generating.

CDR1 SNHLY and CDR2 FYNNEI were looked up in the germline V gene. Germline trimming amounts to 9 bases on V and 6 bases on J, with 9 as the count of junction bases outside the gene matches. The CDR3 starts with the cysteine, ends with the phenylalanine, and has 13 residues. Only the CDR3 DNA is retained, 39 bases long and in frame from the first base. Synthetic TCR analog templates were spiked into each PCR to estimate absolute template abundance from read counts. TCRbeta CDR3 regions were amplified from genomic DNA with bias-controlled V and J gene primers using the immunoSEQ assay. Sequencing of rearranged TCRbeta segments was performed at approximately 20X coverage. For the original study's pipeline: Clustering was used to correct sequencing errors, and CDR3s were annotated against IMGT so that V, D and J genes could be assigned. Downstream analyses used only productive TCRbeta rearrangements, leaving out any out-of-frame or stop-codon sequences. Clonality was computed as one minus Shannon entropy normalized by the log of the number of unique productive sequences. Fisher's exact test with Benjamini-Hochberg correction, at a threshold of adjusted p below 0.01, was used to find clones that differed between time points or between blood and tumor. As stored in TCRdb, this immuneACCESS dataset retains in-frame rearrangements with V and J assigned. A fraction of the clones does not appear; measured against another copy, unresolved V genes explain less than half of the discrepancy, and the remainder lacks a known reason. V and J calls and clone size are copied from that table; D and trimming were computed from the DNA. The sample table lists approximately 55,000 clones, about 86% of them with a count of one. The ten most abundant clones make up about 20% of the sample.

This receptor was obtained from a man in his sixties with urothelial cancer. The starting material was PBMCs, obtained around atezolizumab (anti-PD-L1) treatment. This chain joins TRBV2 to TRBJ2-7; TRBD1 lines up with 9 middle nucleotides. CDR3 reads: CASGGTGGREQYF. The DNA sequence is TGTGCCAGTGGCGGAACAGGGGGCCGCGAGCAGTACTTC.